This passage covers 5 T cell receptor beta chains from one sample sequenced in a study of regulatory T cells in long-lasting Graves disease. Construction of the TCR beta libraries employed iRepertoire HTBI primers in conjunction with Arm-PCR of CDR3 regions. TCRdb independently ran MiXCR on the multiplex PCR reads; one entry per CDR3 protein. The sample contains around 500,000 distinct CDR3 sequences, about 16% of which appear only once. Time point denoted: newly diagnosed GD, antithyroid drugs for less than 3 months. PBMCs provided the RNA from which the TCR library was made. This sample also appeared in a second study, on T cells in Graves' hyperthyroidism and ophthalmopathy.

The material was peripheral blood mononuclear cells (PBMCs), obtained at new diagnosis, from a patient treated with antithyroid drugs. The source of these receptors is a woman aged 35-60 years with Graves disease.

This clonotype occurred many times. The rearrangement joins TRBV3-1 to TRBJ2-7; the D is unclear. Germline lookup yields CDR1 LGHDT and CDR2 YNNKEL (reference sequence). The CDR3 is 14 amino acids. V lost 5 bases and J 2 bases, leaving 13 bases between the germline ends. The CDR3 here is CASSETFTTYEQYF. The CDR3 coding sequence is TGTGCCAGCAGCGAGACATTTACGACCTACGAGCAGTACTTC.

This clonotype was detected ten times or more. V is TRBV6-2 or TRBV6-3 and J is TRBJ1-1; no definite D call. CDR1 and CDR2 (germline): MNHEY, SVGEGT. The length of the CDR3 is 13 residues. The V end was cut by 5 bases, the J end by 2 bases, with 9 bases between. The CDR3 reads CASSPTDNTEAFF. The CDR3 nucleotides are TGTGCCAGCAGTCCTACAGATAACACTGAAGCTTTCTTT.

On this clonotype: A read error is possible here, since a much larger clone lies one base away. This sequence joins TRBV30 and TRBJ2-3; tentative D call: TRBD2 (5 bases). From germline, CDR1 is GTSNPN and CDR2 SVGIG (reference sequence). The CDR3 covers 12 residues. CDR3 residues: CAWSVTDLRALF. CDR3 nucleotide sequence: TGTGCCTGGAGTGTAACCGACCTGAGGGCTTTATTT.

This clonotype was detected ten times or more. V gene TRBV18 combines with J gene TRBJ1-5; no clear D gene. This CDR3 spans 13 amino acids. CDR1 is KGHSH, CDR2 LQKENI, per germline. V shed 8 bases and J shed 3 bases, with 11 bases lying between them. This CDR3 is CASSPDSNQPQHF. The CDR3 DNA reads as TGTGCCAGCAGCCCTGACTCCAATCAGCCCCAGCATTTT.

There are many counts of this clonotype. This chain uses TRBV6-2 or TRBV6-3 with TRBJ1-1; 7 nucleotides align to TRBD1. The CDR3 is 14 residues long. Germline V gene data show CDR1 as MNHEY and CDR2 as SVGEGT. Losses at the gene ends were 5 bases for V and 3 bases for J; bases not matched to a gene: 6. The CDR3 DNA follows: TGTGCCAGCAGTACCCGACAGGGATACACTGAAGCTTTCTTT. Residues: CASSTRQGYTEAFF.